This T cell receptor (beta chain) was sequenced during a study of shared clonotypes between healthy human individuals. Study in general: Aged 18 to 49, the donors were a couple of women and three men. Study results and caveats: In contrast to clonotypes shared by all four donors, non-shared clonotypes had lower generation probabilities. A handful of donors showed sharing of about 4.8% of naive CD4 clonotypes. Large sequencing depth failed to make sorted-subset sequencing complete, rarefaction showed.

With 1 base removed from V and 2 bases from J, the gap between germline ends came to 16 bases. This CDR3 region has 17 residues. The germline CDR1 and CDR2 sequences are SGHNT and YYREEE (reference sequence). The data were produced by immunoSEQ multiplex PCR, yet TCRdb's version contains in-frame clones alone and is incomplete. The sample includes 1.5 million to 2.5 million clones, about 95% of them seen just once. About this clone: Its matching antigen is unknown.

Selected positively for CCR7 and CD45RO-negative, naive CD8 cells excluded terminally differentiated effector memory CD45RA+ cells. Source material: naive CD8+ T cells sorted from blood. The V and J genes are TRBV5-4 and TRBJ2-1; D possibly uses TRBD1 or TRBD2 (5 bases each). The receptor's source is a man aged 18 to 29 in good health. DNA for the CDR3: TGTGCCAGCAGCTTGCTCTGGGGACGGGAAACCTACAATGAGCAGTTCTTC. The encoded protein is CASSLLWGRETYNEQFF.